The sequence of this TCR beta chain was determined in a study of blood T cell repertoires in COVID-19. Study-level information: The samples span acute and convalescent COVID-19 from the United States, Italy and Spain. T cells, B-cell-depleted T cells, or PBMCs provided the cDNA or gDNA that served as material.

In the original processing: Reference gene primer amplification gave nucleated cell count estimates. Method: immunoSEQ multiplex PCR; TCRdb's copy keeps in-frame clones and lacks some. Clone size and the V and J calls come from that table; the DNA yielded D and trimming. The profile shows 230,000 or so clones, 86% of them singletons. Per germline, CDR1 SGHRS and CDR2 YFSETQ. The CDR3 loop spans 14 amino acids. The ends lost 3 bases at V and 6 bases at J; junction bases unmatched: 7. The age range of participants was 18 to 89 years, with residence in some 25 US areas. V and J are TRBV5-1 and TRBJ2-7, with TRBD1 matching 9 bases. The source material was PBMCs or T cells enriched from blood (not recorded which). The clonotype comes from a woman between 40 and 50 years old with acute COVID-19. The CDR3 sequence: CASSSRDRVAEQYF. The CDR3 DNA is TGCGCCAGCAGCTCCCGGGACAGGGTGGCCGAGCAGTACTTC.